The present T cell receptor beta chain was sequenced within a study of T cell responses to AZD1222 COVID-19 vaccine. Samples with a second dose at about 4 or about 12 weeks were pooled together. Trimming stripped 7 bases from V and 0 bases from J, with 6 bases between. The germline gives CDR1 SNHLY, CDR2 FYNNEI. The CDR3 runs 12 residues. Points from the study as a whole: Reports say nearly half of spike-specific TCRs go after unmutated variant regions. Spike-wide vaccine-associated CD4 TCRs dominated at 160-218 and 743-854.

About this clone: Its antigen is unknown.

Measured with immunoSEQ multiplex PCR; TCRdb has only the in-frame clones, and not every one. The table has roughly 100,000 clones, 87% seen once. This rearrangement joins TRBV2 to TRBJ1-1; D is uncertain. The origin of this receptor is an adult who received the AZD1222 COVID-19 vaccine. Sequencing was performed on peripheral blood, taken 28 days after the second AZD1222 dose. CDR3 bases: TGTGCCAGCATAGTATTGAACACTGAAGCTTTCTTT. Amino acids: CASIVLNTEAFF.